This T cell receptor beta chain derives from a study of cytomegalovirus exposure and HLA in healthy donors. Study outcomes and limitations: Near-uniform donor sequencing depth was presumed by presence/absence analyses.

Of note for this clone: Its specificity is unknown.

PCR employed 60 Vbeta and 13 Jbeta primers. Method: immunoSEQ multiplex PCR; TCRdb's copy keeps in-frame clones and lacks some. Among more than 90,000 clones listed, 65% to 85% were seen once. Germline loops: CDR1 SQVTM, CDR2 ANQGSEA. Trimming took 6 bases from V and 3 from J; bases not matched to a gene: 4. This CDR3 spans 12 amino acids. The sequence came from a man aged 50 to 59 in good health and CMV-seropositive. Sequencing input: PBMCs. This rearrangement joins TRBV29-1 to TRBJ2-7, with 8 bases lining up with TRBD1. CDR3 residues: CSVTDRDYEQYF. Here the CDR3 DNA reads TGCAGCGTCACGGACAGGGACTACGAGCAGTACTTC.